These 16 T cell receptor beta chains came from one sample sequenced in a study of cytomegalovirus exposure and HLA in healthy donors. TCRdb keeps only in-frame clones here, not all; method: immunoSEQ multiplex PCR. The table includes 120,000 or so clones, over 85% detected once. The sequencing input was PBMCs. The receptor set was obtained from a young woman in good health and CMV-seronegative.

This clone showed up just once. The chain recombines TRBV7-8 with TRBJ2-7; 8 nucleotides agree with TRBD1. This CDR3 has 15 residues. V was clipped by 5 bases and J by 2 bases; unmatched bases: 8. The germline gives CDR1 SGHVS, CDR2 FQNEAQ. DNA for the CDR3: TGTGCCAGCAGCCGCGGGACAGGTCCAACCTACGAGCAGTACTTC. It is translated as CASSRGTGPTYEQYF.

The chain has TRBV5-1 and TRBJ2-7; 8 bases fit TRBD1. In germline, CDR1 is SGHRS, CDR2 YFSETQ. CDR3 length: 15 amino acids. J gave up 0 bases and V 2 bases, and 4 bases lay outside the gene matches. CDR3 sequence (DNA): TGCGCCAGCAGCTTACGGACAGGGAGCTCCTACGAGCAGTACTTC. It translates to CASSLRTGSSYEQYF. Full variable domain (missing parts from reference TRBV5-1 and TRBJ2-7): KAGVTQTPRYLIKTRGQQVTLSCSPISGHRSVSWYQQTPGQGLQFLFEYFSETQRNKGNFPGRFSGRQFSNSRSEMNVSTLELGDSALYLCASSLRTGSSYEQYFGPGTRLTVT.

A single count supports this clone. J is TRBJ2-4 and V is TRBV2; 8 bases are a match to TRBD2. There are 14 residues in the CDR3. Germline-derived CDR1 and CDR2 are SNHLY and FYNNEI. Trimming at V came to 8 bases and at J to 6 bases, leaving 9 bases not matched to a gene. CDR3 coding DNA: TGTGCCAGCCGGGAGGGGGACTGGAGAAACATTCAGTACTTC. Protein: CASREGDWRNIQYF.

The chain couples TRBV28 to TRBJ2-7; 8 bases are a match to TRBD2. CDR3 length: 15 amino acids. Germline V lookup: CDR1 MDHEN, CDR2 SYDVKM. V gave up 3 bases and J gave up 1 base; unmatched junction bases: 5. CDR3 nucleotides: TGTGCCAGCAGTTTTCGCGGGGGGCCTTCCTACGAGCAGTACTTC. This translates into CASSFRGGPSYEQYF.

This clone was seen a handful of times. The rearrangement joins TRBV28 to TRBJ1-2, with D tentatively TRBD1 (5 bases). Per the germline V gene, CDR1 is MDHEN and CDR2 is SYDVKM. Trimming took 7 bases from V and 8 from J, leaving 14 bases between them. The CDR3 contains 12 residues. CDR3 sequence reads: CASTRGGDGYTF. The CDR3 DNA sequence: TGTGCCAGCACCCGGGGGGGGGACGGCTACACCTTC.

CDR3 sequence reads: CASSIATFDSPLHF. The CDR3 DNA reads TGTGCCAGTAGTATAGCCACTTTTGATTCACCCCTCCACTTT. This chain links TRBV19 with TRBJ1-6; D is ambiguous. Germline CDR1 is LNHDA and CDR2 is SQIVND (reference sequence). This CDR3 has 14 residues. Trimming removed 1 base at V and 8 bases at J, with 9 bases between.

The rearrangement joins TRBV4-1 to TRBJ2-1, with 9 bases lining up with TRBD2. CDR1 is MGHRA and CDR2 is YSYEKL in the germline V gene. The J segment lost 7 bases and the V segment lost 4 bases, leaving 5 bases of the junction unmatched. The CDR3 contains 14 residues. CDR3: CASSLLSGGNEQFF. In DNA, the CDR3 is TGCGCCAGCAGCCTCCTTAGCGGGGGAAATGAGCAGTTCTTC.

The chain is built from TRBV5-1 and TRBJ1-1; TRBD1 agrees at 9 bases. The trim removed 3 bases at V and 3 bases at J, leaving 9 bases unmatched. CDR3 size: 16 residues. Per the germline V gene, CDR1 is SGHRS and CDR2 is YFSETQ. CDR3 in amino acids: CASSSKTGGTDTEAFF. CDR3 DNA: TGCGCCAGCAGCTCTAAGACAGGGGGTACAGACACTGAAGCTTTCTTT.

The rearrangement joins TRBV28 to TRBJ1-3; 8 nucleotides line up with TRBD1. Trimming took 6 bases from V and 0 from J; bases not matched to a gene: 7. The CDR3 runs 16 residues. From germline, CDR1 is MDHEN and CDR2 SYDVKM. The CDR3 DNA reads as TGTGCCAGCAGCTCCCCCGGACAGGGCTCTGGAAACACCATATATTTT. This codes for CASSSPGQGSGNTIYF.

The V gene is TRBV25-1, the J gene TRBJ2-7, with 7 bases lining up with TRBD1. V dropped 8 bases and J dropped 3; count of bases not matched to a gene: 4. The germline gives CDR1 MGHDK, CDR2 SYGVNS. The CDR3 sequence is 12 residues long. The CDR3 DNA reads as TGTGCCAGCGGGGGACAGCACTACGAGCAGTACTTC. Its translation is CASGGQHYEQYF.

CDR3 sequence reads: CASSSWTSGGNEQFF. The CDR3 DNA follows: TGTGCCAGCAGCTCGTGGACTAGCGGGGGCAATGAGCAGTTCTTC. This chain connects TRBV5-4 to TRBJ2-1; 13 bases are shared with TRBD2. J gave up 6 bases and V 3 bases, and 3 bases lay outside the gene matches. The CDR3 sequence is 15 residues long. Germline V gene lookup returns CDR1 SGHNT and CDR2 YYREEE (reference sequence).

The V gene is TRBV5-4, the J gene TRBJ2-3, with 12 positions matching TRBD2. This CDR3 is built from 16 residues. Germline CDR1 is SGHNT and CDR2 is YYREEE (reference sequence). The V segment lost 4 bases and the J segment 2 bases; nucleotides outside the gene matches: 5. The CDR3 DNA reads as TGTGCCAGCAGCAACCCTAGCGGGGGGGCCACAGATACGCAGTATTTT. Its protein product is CASSNPSGGATDTQYF. Looking up the rest from reference TRBV5-4 and TRBJ2-3 gives the full variable domain: ETGVTQSPTHLIKTRGQQVTLRCSSQSGHNTVSWYQQALGQGPQFIFQYYREEENGRGNFPPRFSGLQFPNYSSELNVNALELDDSALYLCASSNPSGGATDTQYFGPGTRLTVL.

The chain has TRBV7-8 and TRBJ2-7, with TRBD2 matching over 10 bases. J was trimmed by 4 bases and V by 1 base; bases with no gene match: 4. The CDR3 runs to 15 residues. Germline-derived CDR1 and CDR2 are SGHVS and FQNEAQ. CDR3 loop: CASSLGRTSGYEQYF. The CDR3 DNA reads TGTGCCAGCAGCTTAGGGAGGACTAGCGGTTACGAGCAGTACTTC.

This clone has a single count. The chain joins TRBV27 to TRBJ2-3, with TRBD1 as a possible D gene (6 bases). This CDR3 is built from 14 residues. Between the trimmed V and J ends, which lost 5 bases and 4 bases, there was a span of 13 bases. CDR1 MNHEY and CDR2 SMNVEV come from the germline V gene (reference sequence). This CDR3 is CASSTRQVPDTQYF. The CDR3 region has the DNA TGTGCCAGCAGTACCCGACAGGTCCCAGATACGCAGTATTTT.

The J gene is TRBJ1-4, the V gene TRBV30, with TRBD1 identical over 10 bases. With V trimmed by 6 bases and J by 8 bases, 6 bases remained unmatched. The CDR3 loop spans 13 amino acids. Germline CDR1 and CDR2: GTSNPN and SVGIG (reference sequence). The CDR3 nucleotides read TGTGCCTGCAACCGGGACAGGGGAGAAAAACTGTTTTTT. Protein sequence: CACNRDRGEKLFF.

DNA for the CDR3: TGTGCCAGCTCACCGGGCCCAGGGGCGACTTTAACCTACAATGAGCAGTTCTTC. Its protein product is CASSPGPGATLTYNEQFF. The J gene is TRBJ2-1, the V gene TRBV18, with a weak D call TRBD1 (6 bases). This CDR3 comprises 18 residues. Trimming removed 3 bases from V and 2 bases from J, with 20 bases in between. Germline lookup yields CDR1 KGHSH and CDR2 LQKENI.